This entry features one T cell receptor (beta chain) sequence. Its recognized antigen is unknown. Per-nucleotide qualities are absent, and no much larger clonotype sits a single base away. TCRbeta CDR3 regions were amplified from genomic DNA by means of the immunoSEQ Assay, a bias-controlled multiplex PCR. Per the source publication's procedure: Within the assay, amplification of reference gene primers was used to estimate how many nucleated cells each sample contained. Sequence reads were collapsed and filtered to measure the absolute abundance of every unique TCRbeta CDR3 rearrangement. For each sample, productive Simpson clonality was calculated by taking the square root of Simpson's diversity index across productive rearrangements. Not all clones reach the TCRdb copy of this immuneACCESS table, which keeps in-frame sequences only. Checked studies attribute under half of the gap to unresolved V genes and leave the rest unexplained. That table is the source of V, J and clone size, and D and trimming were worked out from the DNA. This sample is represented by 400,000 or so clones; approximately 87% of them were singletons. The biggest ten clones account for roughly 1.9% of the sample.

This entry comes from a study of blood T cell repertoires in COVID-19 (dated by TCRdb to the early 2020s). In terms of the full investigation: For ImmuneRACE Cohort 3, a participant was defined as recovered based on two consecutive negative NP/OP PCR tests, clearance by a healthcare professional, or resolution of symptoms. The sample metadata nearly always contained a de-identified subject ID, COVID-19 status, age in years and sex. The samples were drawn from the first 160 participants of the ongoing ImmuneRACE study and from more than 1,000 subjects provided by 6 global collaborators. Subjects who had been exposed to COVID-19, were actively infected with it, or had recovered from it provided the deeply sampled blood TCRbeta repertoires that made up the dataset. HLA class I and class II types, where available, came from metadata supplied by the sample provider rather than from assay-based typing. The material from the prospective study consisted of cDNA or gDNA derived from T cells, B-cell-depleted T cells, or PBMCs. The repertoires were released in a freely available public database meant as a resource for research on the immune response to SARS-CoV-2. Samples covering the acute and convalescent phases of COVID-19 were provided by collaborators in the United States, Italy and Spain.

Broader findings and caveats from the paper: Clinical and demographic metadata were provided uncurated, with the amount varying by source and participant.

For this chain, trimming is 3 bases at the V end and 7 bases at the J end, and the number of junction bases without a gene match is 6. The CDR3 runs 14 amino acids, cysteine and phenylalanine included. Only the CDR3 DNA is retained, 42 bases long and in frame from the first base. CDR1 and CDR2, per the germline V gene, are SGHAT and FQNNGV. Enrolling through a virtual design, the prospective study's participants ranged in age from roughly 18 to 95 years and lived across around 25 United States geographic areas. To assign participants to cohorts, the prospective study relied on clinical history that participants themselves reported in a screening survey and a study questionnaire. Mobile phlebotomists in the prospective study collected whole blood, serum and a nasopharyngeal or oropharyngeal swab from every participant. Prospective study participants could optionally give additional blood draws and questionnaires over an approximately 2-month period. Prospective study blood samples were shipped either frozen or at room temperature before DNA extraction.

Sequencing was carried out using PBMCs or T cells enriched from blood (not recorded which). The rearranged chain carries TRBV11-2 and TRBJ2-1, and TRBD2 aligns with 7 junction nucleotides. This receptor was obtained from a man in his forties or fifties in a cohort exposed to, infected with or recovered from COVID-19 (not recorded which). The CDR3 in this case is CASSFGGGLNEQFF. The nucleotide sequence reads TGTGCCAGCAGCTTTGGGGGAGGGCTGAATGAGCAGTTCTTC.